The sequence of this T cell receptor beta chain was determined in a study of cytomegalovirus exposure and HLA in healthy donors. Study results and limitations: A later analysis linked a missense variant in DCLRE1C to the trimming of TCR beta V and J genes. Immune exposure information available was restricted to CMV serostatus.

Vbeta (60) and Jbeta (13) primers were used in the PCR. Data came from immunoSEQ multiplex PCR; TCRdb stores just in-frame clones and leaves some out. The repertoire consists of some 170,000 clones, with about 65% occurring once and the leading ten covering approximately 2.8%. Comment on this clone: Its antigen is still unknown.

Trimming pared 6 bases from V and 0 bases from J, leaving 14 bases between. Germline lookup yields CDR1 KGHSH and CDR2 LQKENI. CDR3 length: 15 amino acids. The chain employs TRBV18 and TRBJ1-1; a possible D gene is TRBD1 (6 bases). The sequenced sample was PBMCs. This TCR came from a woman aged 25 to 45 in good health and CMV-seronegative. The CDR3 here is CASSQGQEMNTEAFF. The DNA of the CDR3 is TGTGCCAGCTCGCAGGGACAAGAGATGAACACTGAAGCTTTCTTT.